The clone carrying this T cell receptor (beta chain) has a count of ten or more. The antigen is unknown. J gave up 2 bases and V 2 bases, and 5 bases lay outside the gene matches. In germline, CDR1 is DFQATT, CDR2 SNEGSKA (reference sequence). The CDR3 totals 16 residues. The data stem from a study of CD8 T cells in ankylosing spondylitis. TCRdb used MiXCR to reprocess the 5' RACE reads, holding one entry per CDR3 protein. Of around 220,000 distinct CDR3 sequences listed, 8% to 11% are singletons. Study observations and caveats: Clones tied to disease were said to be significantly enriched in matched ankylosing spondylitis synovial fluid. Typical of ankylosing spondylitis blood, it appeared, was a TCR beta motif of eight highly homologous variants.

The genes are TRBV20-1 and TRBJ2-3; 12 positions match TRBD2. Source material: blood, either unsorted or a sorted T cell fraction (not recorded which). This sequence was found in a male donor with ankylosing spondylitis or in good health (not recorded which). CDR3 sequence reads: CSARRGLAGSTDTQYF. The CDR3 coding sequence is TGCAGTGCTAGACGCGGACTAGCGGGGTCCACAGATACGCAGTATTTT.